This is a list of T cell receptor beta chains from one sample in a study of blood T cell repertoires in COVID-19. Clones were sequenced by immunoSEQ multiplex PCR, and TCRdb holds only the in-frame ones, with some missing. Among hundreds of thousands of clones listed, 84% were seen once. The specimen was peripheral blood. The receptors were sampled from a human donor in a cohort sampled during active COVID-19. CDR3s include the opening cysteine and the closing phenylalanine or tryptophan. A D gene is named only where the DNA matches it firmly. Expanded clones get a size class; other rows say once, few or many, or leave the size out.

TRBJ2-5	NA	TRBD2	TRBV3-1/TRBV3-2	CASSQGGLVGGETQYF	TGTGCCAGCAGCCAAGGGGGACTAGTGGGGGGTGAGACCCAGTACTTC
TRBJ2-1	NA	TRBD2	TRBV18	CASSRGLAYNEQFF	TGTGCCAGCTCACGAGGACTAGCGTACAATGAGCAGTTCTTC
TRBJ2-1	NA	NA	TRBV14	CASSQDRIFGYNEQFF	TGTGCCAGCAGCCAAGATAGGATTTTCGGGTACAATGAGCAGTTCTTC
TRBJ2-1	NA	TRBD2	TRBV11-3	CASSSRGTQYNEQFF	TGTGCCAGCAGCTCGCGGGGGACCCAATACAATGAGCAGTTCTTC
TRBJ2-6	NA	NA	TRBV2	CASRGNRAGANVLTF	TGTGCCAGCAGGGGGAACAGGGCCGGGGCCAACGTCCTGACTTTC
TRBJ1-5	once	NA	TRBV6-6	CASSYSKTVNQPQHF	TGTGCCAGCAGTTACTCCAAGACAGTAAATCAGCCCCAGCATTTT
TRBJ1-2	few	NA	TRBV5-4	CASSLDGRVGYTF	TGTGCCAGCAGCTTGGACGGCCGGGTCGGCTACACCTTC
TRBJ1-4	NA	NA	TRBV18	CASSPGGLEKLFF	TGTGCCAGCTCACCAGGGGGCTTGGAAAAACTGTTTTTT
TRBJ1-2	NA	TRBD1	TRBV10-3	CAISLTTTRQGSPNYGYTF	TGTGCCATCAGTTTGACGACTACCCGACAGGGAAGTCCTAACTATGGCTACACCTTC
TRBJ1-2	NA	TRBD1	TRBV18	CASSPRDRSYGYTF	TGTGCCAGCTCACCCCGGGACAGGAGCTATGGCTACACCTTC
TRBJ1-6	few	NA	TRBV6-4	CASSVGHRNSPLHF	TGTGCCAGCAGTGTCGGACATCGTAATTCACCCCTCCACTTT
TRBJ2-1	NA	TRBD2	TRBV2	CASKLAGNEQFF	TGTGCCAGCAAGCTAGCGGGGAATGAGCAGTTCTTC
TRBJ2-3	NA	NA	TRBV5-5	CASSFPRGPISGTDTQYF	TGTGCCAGCAGCTTCCCCAGGGGACCCATATCGGGCACAGATACGCAGTATTTT
TRBJ2-7	few	NA	TRBV15	CATRHRDSYEQYF	TGTGCCACCCGTCACAGGGACTCCTACGAGCAGTACTTC
TRBJ1-2	once	TRBD1	TRBV5-1	CASSFGQVYGYTF	TGCGCCAGCAGCTTCGGACAGGTCTATGGCTACACCTTC
TRBJ2-5	NA	NA	TRBV19	CASRQYHGLETQYF	TGTGCCAGTAGGCAATACCACGGACTAGAGACCCAGTACTTC
TRBJ2-5	NA	NA	TRBV6-1	CASSERKPSGTQYF	TGTGCCAGCAGTGAAAGAAAGCCCTCGGGGACCCAGTACTTC
TRBJ2-3	NA	TRBD2	TRBV5-6	CASSAGLAGWGGGDTQYF	TGTGCCAGCAGCGCGGGACTAGCGGGCTGGGGGGGCGGAGATACGCAGTATTTT
TRBJ2-3	once	NA	TRBV29-1	CSVRRGRDTQYF	TGCAGCGTTAGGAGGGGACGTGATACGCAGTATTTT
TRBJ2-7	few	TRBD2	TRBV18	CASSPRSTSGRRLGNEQYF	TGTGCCAGCTCACCGCGATCGACTAGCGGGAGGCGGTTGGGGAACGAGCAGTACTTC
TRBJ1-2	NA	TRBD1	TRBV28	CASSRTGEVGYGYTF	TGTGCCAGCAGCCGGACAGGGGAAGTCGGCTATGGCTACACCTTC
TRBJ1-1	NA	NA	TRBV18	CASSPFNKTRNTEAFF	TGTGCCAGCTCACCATTTAATAAAACGCGGAACACTGAAGCTTTCTTT
TRBJ2-2	NA	TRBD1	TRBV5-1	CASGQGRPNTGELFF	TGCGCCAGCGGACAGGGGCGGCCGAACACCGGGGAGCTGTTTTTT
TRBJ2-1	NA	NA	TRBV29-1	CSVVARETNNEQFF	TGCAGCGTTGTCGCTCGGGAAACAAACAATGAGCAGTTCTTC
TRBJ2-3	NA	TRBD2	TRBV10-2	CASRGLAGGRVTDTQYF	TGCGCCAGCAGGGGACTAGCGGGAGGAAGGGTCACAGATACGCAGTATTTT
TRBJ2-7	NA	NA	TRBV5-8	CASSLREYEQYF	TGTGCCAGCAGCTTGAGGGAGTACGAGCAGTACTTC
TRBJ2-3	NA	TRBD2	TRBV5-1	CASSPDQREGRNTQYF	TGCGCCAGCAGCCCCGATCAGCGGGAGGGCAGAAATACGCAGTATTTT
TRBJ1-2	NA	NA	TRBV5-6	CASSLGQTNTYGYTF	TGTGCCAGCAGCTTGGGACAGACGAATACCTATGGCTACACCTTC
TRBJ2-5	NA	TRBD2	TRBV10-3	CAISPGLAQETQYF	TGTGCCATCAGTCCGGGACTAGCACAAGAGACCCAGTACTTC
TRBJ1-4	NA	TRBD1	TRBV5-6	CASSLTGQYNEKLFF	TGTGCCAGCAGCTTAACGGGACAGTATAATGAAAAACTGTTTTTT
TRBJ1-5	NA	TRBD1	TRBV27	CASSHRGRNQPQHF	TGTGCCAGCAGCCACAGGGGGCGCAATCAGCCCCAGCATTTT
TRBJ1-1	NA	NA	TRBV19	CASSILSRGQRNTEAFF	TGTGCCAGTAGTATTTTATCGAGAGGGCAGCGGAACACTGAAGCTTTCTTT
TRBJ1-5	NA	NA	TRBV28	CASLGGGFQPQHF	TGTGCCAGCTTAGGGGGGGGCTTTCAGCCCCAGCATTTT
TRBJ1-1	NA	NA	TRBV19	CASSIPGLRGRVTEAFF	TGTGCCAGTAGTATACCGGGTTTGCGGGGTAGGGTCACTGAAGCTTTCTTT